This T cell receptor beta chain comes out of a study of regulatory T cells in long-lasting Graves disease (dated by TCRdb to the early 2020s). In terms of the full investigation: Persistent Graves' disease was defined as persistently positive TSH receptor autoantibodies together with antithyroid drug treatment for over 5 years. A total of roughly 33 samples underwent TCR sequencing: about 13 from persistent and roughly 20 from newly diagnosed Graves' disease patients. The study was conducted in China and was registered as a clinical trial. Persistent Graves' disease patients were compared with newly diagnosed Graves' disease patients by peripheral blood TCR sequencing and RNA sequencing. On average, persistent Graves' disease patients in the clinical cohort had been on antithyroid drugs for eight to twelve years.

V is clipped by 2 bases and J by 3 bases, and the sequence between their germline boundaries is 10 bases long. Its CDR3 holds 14 amino acids, cysteine through phenylalanine. Only the CDR3 portion is preserved as DNA: 42 bases, with reading frame beginning at the first base. From the germline V gene (reference sequence), CDR1 is LGHDT and CDR2 is YNNKEL. Interpreted using the paper, the time point label stands for: persistent/refractory GD, antithyroid drugs over 5 years with positive TRAb. RNA was extracted from PBMCs in TRIzol for both TCR sequencing and RNA sequencing. The diagnosis of Graves' disease followed American Thyroid Association guidelines. Recruitment of patients was carried out at an endocrinology department in Xi'an, China. Each patient gave approximately 9.7 milliliters of peripheral blood, collected in an EDTA anticoagulant tube. Ficoll Paque Plus density gradient separation was used to isolate PBMCs, and no additional T cell sorting was done. An Agilent 2100 Bioanalyzer and agarose gel were used to assess RNA quality, and a NanoDrop 2000 was used to measure RNA concentration.

Overall study results and their limits: The small sample size was acknowledged by the authors as a limitation that may reduce accuracy. The study examined only peripheral blood because the primary lesion, thyroid tissue, could not be accessed. More public clonotypes were shared among persistent patients (2,741) than among newly diagnosed patients (966). TRBV28, TRBJ1-2 and TRBJ2-5 were preferentially used in persistent disease, while TRBV20-1 and TRBJ2-1 were favored in newly diagnosed disease. Only the TCR beta chain was sequenced and analyzed. Compared with newly diagnosed patients, patients with persistent Graves' disease had lower TCR Shannon entropy and fewer highly expanded clones, which suggests clonal expansion.

The library was built by means of multiplex PCR. Instrument on record: Illumina HiSeq 4000. iRepertoire HTBI primers and Arm-PCR amplification of CDR3 regions were used to construct TCR beta libraries. Before sequencing, the PCR products underwent gel purification. The authors' pipeline ran thus. Gene usage analysis of CDR3 amino acid clonotypes used the approximately 62 TRBV and some 13 TRBJ segments found across samples. Filtered high-quality paired reads were merged into contigs using COPE and FqMerger. BLAST was used to align contigs to IMGT TRBV, TRBD and TRBJ reference genes, and CDR3 was defined according to IMGT. Clonotypes above 0.1% frequency were classified as highly expanded clones. Shannon entropy was used to measure repertoire diversity, and the Gini coefficient was used to measure V-J evenness. A clonotype found in more than one individual was treated as public. TCRdb took the public reads, trimmed them with fastp at Q25, ran MiXCR for clone calling and kept in-frame beta chains. Duplicate CDR3 protein sequences are folded into a single record with the most common DNA and genes. TCRdb's processing, not the authors' own work, is the source of the V and J calls. The sample table records about 340,000 distinct CDR3 sequences; around a fifth of these occur just once. Clones ranked in the top ten supply 29% of the sample.

About this clonotype itself: The clone's antigen remains unknown. Within one base of it there is no much larger clone, and no base qualities were kept.

The source is a female donor with Graves disease. The specimen comprised peripheral blood mononuclear cells (PBMCs), sampled when the disease was refractory, from a patient treated with antithyroid drugs. This chain is built from TRBV3-1 and TRBJ1-1, and the D gene may be TRBD1, 5 bases matching. The nucleotides are TGTGCCAGCAGCCAACTAACAGGCGACACTGAAGCTTTCTTT. Translation gives CASSQLTGDTEAFF.